The next 13 T cell receptor beta chains were all read from a single sample in a study of early T cells in non-severe SARS-CoV-2 infection. Each CDR3 protein gets one entry after TCRdb re-called the 5' RACE reads with MiXCR. The table lists 60,000 to 75,000 distinct CDR3 sequences, 9% to 10% of them singletons. The sample was whole blood, taken at baseline. The source of these receptors is an adult who was a healthcare worker with PCR-confirmed SARS-CoV-2 infection or an uninfected control (not recorded which).

J is TRBJ1-4 and V is TRBV7-6, with TRBD1 identical over 8 bases. This CDR3 is 15 amino acids long. CDR1 and CDR2 from the germline V gene are SGHVS and FNYEAQ. After removal of 3 bases from V and 8 bases from J, the junction contained 8 bases not matched to a gene. The CDR3: CASSFFRGLGEKLFF. For the CDR3, the DNA is TGTGCCAGCAGCTTCTTCAGGGGGCTCGGGGAAAAACTGTTTTTT.

A single count supports this clonotype. This clone may be a read error of a much larger clone one base away. The CDR3 carries no conserved terminal phenylalanine or tryptophan, so it likely arises from a read error. No DNA is shown, since the ends of the CDR3 on it are uncertain; the CDR3 is the one TCRdb lists. The V call is TRBV21-1, the J call TRBJ2-7. TRBV21-1 is a recognized pseudogene. Both ends counted, the CDR3 spans 13 residues. CDR3 residues: CASSKQKSYEQYS.

This clonotype has only a few counts. The J gene is TRBJ1-5, the V gene TRBV6-6; D is uncertain. The germline V gene has CDR1 MNHNY and CDR2 SVGAGI (reference sequence). The CDR3 covers 14 residues. The V gene lost 2 bases and the J gene lost 2 bases, with 7 bases spanning the gap. DNA for the CDR3: TGTGCCAGCAGTTACGGGGTGGGCAATCAGCCCCAGCATTTT. As protein: CASSYGVGNQPQHF.

This clonotype appeared many times. This chain joins TRBV12-5 and TRBJ2-1, with 8 bases aligning to TRBD2. V gave up 1 base and J gave up 8 bases; unmatched junction bases: 7. The V gene's germline CDR1 is LGHNT and CDR2 FRNRAP. The CDR3 has 15 amino acids. The CDR3 sequence is CASGLGLAGTDEQFF. DNA of the CDR3: TGTGCTAGTGGTTTGGGGCTAGCGGGTACGGATGAGCAGTTCTTC.

This clonotype was picked up a small number of times. The chain links TRBV20-1 to TRBJ2-1; 10 positions match TRBD2. The ends lost 3 bases at V and 7 bases at J; junction bases unmatched: 12. Germline CDR1 DFQATT, CDR2 SNEGSKA (reference sequence). The CDR3 length is 16 residues. CDR3 nucleotides: TGCAGTGCTAGGTCCCCCCTAGCGGGAGCTCAAAATGAGCAGTTCTTC. Protein sequence: CSARSPLAGAQNEQFF.

The CDR3, as DNA: TGTGCCAGCCGGGACTACGCCTACGAGCAGTACTTC. Translation: CASRDYAYEQYF. The chain recombines TRBV6-2 or TRBV6-3 with TRBJ2-7; 7 bases are a match to TRBD2. This CDR3 is 12 amino acids long. Trimming at V came to 8 bases and at J to 2 bases, leaving 3 bases not matched to a gene. Germline V CDR1 and CDR2: MNHEY, SVGEGT.

This rearrangement joins TRBV29-1 to TRBJ1-2; D is unclear. This CDR3 has 16 residues. Trimming left V 3 bases short and J 2 bases short, with 19 bases between. CDR1 and CDR2 (germline): SQVTM, ANQGSEA. The CDR3 is CSVDYSAGSGNYGYTF. In DNA, the CDR3 is TGCAGCGTTGACTATTCTGCGGGCTCGGGGAACTATGGCTACACCTTC.

A few counts support this clonotype. The chain has TRBV2 and TRBJ2-2, with D uncertain. CDR1 is SNHLY and CDR2 is FYNNEI in the germline V gene. The CDR3 is 17 residues long. V gave up 4 bases and J gave up 1 base, with 16 bases separating them. The CDR3 region has the DNA TGTGCCAGCAGTGCCCGGAAATCGACTTGGAACACCGGGGAGCTGTTTTTT. Protein: CASSARKSTWNTGELFF.

This clonotype occurred many times. CDR3 sequence (DNA): TGTGCCAGCAGCTTAGGCCCCTCTAGCGACCAGTACTTC. It codes for CASSLGPSSDQYF. The J gene is TRBJ2-4, the V gene TRBV11-3, with D possibly being TRBD2 (6 bases). The CDR3 is 13 amino acids. The germline CDR1 and CDR2 sequences are SGHNT and YENEEA. With 1 base removed from V and 13 bases from J, the gap between germline ends came to 14 bases. Variable domain in full (rest from reference TRBV11-3 and TRBJ2-4): EAGVVQSPRYKIIEKKQPVAFWCNPISGHNTLYWYLQNLGQGPELLIRYENEEAVDDSQLPKDRFSAERLKGVDSTLKIQPAELGDSAVYLCASSLGPSSDQYFGAGTRLSVL.

The chain links TRBV7-9 to TRBJ2-7, with 8 nucleotides matching TRBD1. The CDR3 covers 14 residues. V shed 4 bases, J shed 3 bases, and the junction held 5 bases outside the gene matches. Germline V gives CDR1 SEHNR, CDR2 FQNEAQ (reference sequence). CDR3 sequence reads: CASSSTGANYEQYF. For the CDR3, the DNA is TGTGCCAGCAGCTCGACAGGGGCCAACTACGAGCAGTACTTC.

This clonotype was detected only a few times. The V gene is TRBV7-2, the J gene TRBJ2-3; TRBD2 might be the D (6 bases). In germline, CDR1 is SGHTA, CDR2 FQGNSA. Trimming cost V 2 bases and J 10 bases, with 28 bases left between them. The CDR3 totals 18 residues. CDR3 amino acids: CASSLFRSRAGPDPPQYF. DNA for the CDR3: TGTGCCAGCAGCTTATTCCGGTCAAGAGCGGGCCCCGACCCCCCGCAGTATTTT.

In this sample, this clonotype turned up a few times. The rearrangement joins TRBV7-2 to TRBJ2-2; D unclear. Germline V CDR1 and CDR2: SGHTA, FQGNSA. There are 15 residues in the CDR3. V was clipped by 2 bases and J by 5 bases, with 12 bases between them. The CDR3 DNA reads TGTGCCAGCAGCTTAAGTAGTGTGGGAACCGGGGAGCTGTTTTTT. Its protein is CASSLSSVGTGELFF.

This chain links TRBV27 with TRBJ2-7, with a possible D match to TRBD2 (6 bases). Germline V CDR1 and CDR2: MNHEY, SMNVEV (reference sequence). The CDR3 runs 15 residues. V was pared by 3 bases and J by 3 bases, with 15 bases between. DNA of the CDR3: TGTGCCAGCAGTTTTAAGGGGCGGGAAGTCTACGAGCAGTACTTC. Its translation is CASSFKGREVYEQYF.